One TCR beta chain is described in this entry. This sample is drawn from a study of blood T cell repertoires in COVID-19. Repertoires were generated with immunoSEQ multiplex PCR, while TCRdb's copy carries only in-frame clones and drops some. The data show tens of thousands of clones, more than 65% seen once. The germline gives CDR1 SNHLY, CDR2 FYNNEI. Trimming took off 2 bases at V and 1 base at J, with 14 bases between the two ends. This CDR3 spans 16 amino acids. The source material was peripheral blood. V usage is TRBV2 and J usage is TRBJ1-2; TRBD1 might be the D (5 bases). The sequence came from an older woman with acute or convalescent COVID-19. CDR3 protein: CASSESRGTLNYGYTF. The CDR3 region has the DNA TGTGCCAGCAGTGAATCTCGAGGGACTCTTAACTATGGCTACACCTTC.